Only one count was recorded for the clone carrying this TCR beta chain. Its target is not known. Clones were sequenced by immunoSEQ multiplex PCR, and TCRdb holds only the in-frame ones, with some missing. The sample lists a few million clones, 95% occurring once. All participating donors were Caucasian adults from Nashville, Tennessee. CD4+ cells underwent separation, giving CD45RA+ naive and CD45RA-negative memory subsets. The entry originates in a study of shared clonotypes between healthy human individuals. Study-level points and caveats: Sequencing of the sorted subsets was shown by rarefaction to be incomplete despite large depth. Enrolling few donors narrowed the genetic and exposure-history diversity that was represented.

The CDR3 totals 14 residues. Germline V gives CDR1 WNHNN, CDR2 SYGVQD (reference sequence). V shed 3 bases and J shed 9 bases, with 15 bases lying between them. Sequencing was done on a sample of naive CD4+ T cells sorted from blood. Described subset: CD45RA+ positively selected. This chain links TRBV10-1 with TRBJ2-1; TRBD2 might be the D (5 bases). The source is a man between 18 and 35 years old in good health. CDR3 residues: CASSDHWVATEQFF. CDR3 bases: TGCGCCAGCAGTGACCATTGGGTAGCGACTGAGCAGTTCTTC.